This is a list of T cell receptor beta chains from one sample in a study of blood T cell repertoires in COVID-19. Sequencing used immunoSEQ multiplex PCR; TCRdb keeps in-frame clones, though not all of them. The sample has 50,000 or so clones, 81% seen once. The sample was peripheral blood. Receptors originate from a woman aged 55-75 years with acute or convalescent COVID-19. CDR3s include the opening cysteine and the closing phenylalanine or tryptophan. Fields, in order: V gene, clone size, J gene, D gene, CDR3 DNA, CDR3 protein. D genes are given only for firm matches. Not all rows give a size; the values are once, few, many and, for expanded clones, a class.

V: TRBV7-2
size: NA
J: TRBJ2-2
D: TRBD2
DNA: TGTGCCAGCAGCTTTTCAAGCGGGAGGGCTACCGGGGAGCTGTTTTTT
CDR3: CASSFSSGRATGELFF

V: TRBV19
size: NA
J: TRBJ2-1
D: TRBD2
DNA: TGTGCCAGTAGTCCTCGACTAGCTAGCGGGGACAATGAGCAGTTCTTC
CDR3: CASSPRLASGDNEQFF

V: TRBV27
size: NA
J: TRBJ1-2
D: TRBD1
DNA: TGTGCCAGCATGGGGACAGGGGTACAAGGCTACACCTTC
CDR3: CASMGTGVQGYTF

V: TRBV7-9
size: NA
J: TRBJ1-1
D: NA
DNA: TGTGCCAGCAGCCACCGAGAGAACACTGAAGCTTTCTTT
CDR3: CASSHRENTEAFF

V: TRBV19
size: NA
J: TRBJ2-2
D: NA
DNA: TGTGCCAGTAGTATCACATCCAACACCGGGGAGCTGTTTTTT
CDR3: CASSITSNTGELFF

V: TRBV19
size: few
J: TRBJ1-3
D: NA
DNA: TGTGCCAGTAGGGGTGTGCGGGAACACTCTGGAAACACCATATATTTT
CDR3: CASRGVREHSGNTIYF

V: TRBV9
size: NA
J: TRBJ2-3
D: NA
DNA: TGTGCCAGCAGCACACTAGGAGATACGCAGTATTTT
CDR3: CASSTLGDTQYF

V: TRBV2
size: few
J: TRBJ1-5
D: NA
DNA: TGTGCCAGTCGGGACATCAGTAGCAATCAGCCCCAGCATTTT
CDR3: CASRDISSNQPQHF

V: TRBV3-1/TRBV3-2
size: NA
J: TRBJ2-5
D: NA
DNA: TGTGCCAGCAGCCTAAAGTCGAGGATGCTAACGGAGACCCAGTACTTC
CDR3: CASSLKSRMLTETQYF

V: TRBV5-1
size: NA
J: TRBJ2-1
D: TRBD2
DNA: TGCGCCAGCAGCCCCACCGGGCTACTAGCGGGGGGATTCTCCTACAATGAGCAGTTCTTC
CDR3: CASSPTGLLAGGFSYNEQFF

V: TRBV5-1
size: NA
J: TRBJ1-1
D: NA
DNA: TGCGCCAGCAGACGTGGGGGGGAGAACACTGAAGCTTTCTTT
CDR3: CASRRGGENTEAFF

V: TRBV7-9
size: NA
J: TRBJ1-2
D: NA
DNA: TGTGCCAGCAGCTTAGCCGCGGGCGTCTATGGCTACACCTTC
CDR3: CASSLAAGVYGYTF

V: TRBV6-5
size: NA
J: TRBJ1-2
D: NA
DNA: TGTGCCAGCAACCCTCGAGAGGGTGGGATCTATGGCTACACCTTC
CDR3: CASNPREGGIYGYTF

V: TRBV2
size: NA
J: TRBJ1-1
D: NA
DNA: TGTGCCAGCAGTGAGCACAGAGAAGCTTTCTTT
CDR3: CASSEHREAFF

V: TRBV28
size: NA
J: TRBJ1-2
D: TRBD1
DNA: TGTGCCAGCAGTTTGGGCAGGGGGACCTATGGCTACACCTTC
CDR3: CASSLGRGTYGYTF

V: TRBV3-1/TRBV3-2
size: NA
J: TRBJ1-5
D: NA
DNA: TGTGCCAGCAGCCAAACAGGGCAGAATCAGCCCCAGCATTTT
CDR3: CASSQTGQNQPQHF

V: TRBV25-1
size: NA
J: TRBJ2-1
D: TRBD1
DNA: TGTGCCAGCAGTGGGGCACAGGGGGGGCAGTTCTTC
CDR3: CASSGAQGGQFF

V: TRBV27
size: NA
J: TRBJ2-2
D: NA
DNA: TGTGCCAGCAGTTCCCTCTGGACAGCTAACACCGGGGAGCTGTTTTTT
CDR3: CASSSLWTANTGELFF

V: TRBV6-5
size: NA
J: TRBJ1-2
D: TRBD1
DNA: TGTGCCAGCAGTACCGGGACAGGGAGATCCTATGGCTACACCTTC
CDR3: CASSTGTGRSYGYTF

V: TRBV7-2
size: few
J: TRBJ1-4
D: TRBD1
DNA: TGTGCCAGCAGCTGGGGACAGGGAGGGCGTGAAAAACTGTTTTTT
CDR3: CASSWGQGGREKLFF

V: TRBV15
size: NA
J: TRBJ2-3
D: TRBD2
DNA: TGTGCCACCAGCGCCTCGTTGCGGGAGACGCAGTATTTT
CDR3: CATSASLRETQYF

V: TRBV30
size: NA
J: TRBJ1-3
D: NA
DNA: TGTGCCTCCACGAGAGGGTCCGGAAACACCATATATTTT
CDR3: CASTRGSGNTIYF

V: TRBV4-1
size: NA
J: TRBJ1-2
D: TRBD1
DNA: TGCGCCAGCAGTCGGACCGGGACAGACTTCTATGGCTACACCTTC
CDR3: CASSRTGTDFYGYTF

V: TRBV4-1
size: few
J: TRBJ2-5
D: NA
DNA: TGCGCCAGCAGCCAGGCCACAGGGCTAGTGTTTGAGACCCAGTACTTC
CDR3: CASSQATGLVFETQYF

V: TRBV5-5
size: NA
J: TRBJ2-1
D: TRBD2
DNA: TGTGCCAGCAGCTTGGTGGGAGGGCGCTACAATGAGCAGTTCTTC
CDR3: CASSLVGGRYNEQFF

V: TRBV2
size: few
J: TRBJ2-7
D: TRBD1
DNA: TGTGCCAGCAGTGAAGTGGGACAGGGGAGATACTTC
CDR3: CASSEVGQGRYF

V: TRBV4-2
size: NA
J: TRBJ1-6
D: NA
DNA: TGTGCCAGCAGCCCCTCCGGGGTACACTATAATTCACCCCTCCACTTT
CDR3: CASSPSGVHYNSPLHF

V: TRBV6-4
size: NA
J: TRBJ1-2
D: TRBD1
DNA: TGTGCCAGCAGTGATCAGGGGGCTGGAGGCTACACCTTC
CDR3: CASSDQGAGGYTF

V: TRBV7-9
size: NA
J: TRBJ2-7
D: NA
DNA: TGTGCCAGCAGCCGCTCGGGACTGAGCTCCTACGAGCAGTACTTC
CDR3: CASSRSGLSSYEQYF